This TCR beta chain was found in a study of T cells in Graves' hyperthyroidism and ophthalmopathy. Using RNA transcripts as the source, TCR beta CDR3 regions were amplified. Carried out on the TCR CDR3, a first-round RT-PCR used the HTBI primer set. TCRdb processed the multiplex PCR reads anew with MiXCR; each CDR3 protein has one entry. The sample records 750,000 to 900,000 distinct CDR3 sequences, over 35% being singletons. Over 9 ml of fresh peripheral blood supplied the PBMCs. V trimming: 2 bases; J trimming: 7 bases; junction bases outside the gene matches: 12. This CDR3 comprises 17 residues. Germline CDR1 SEHNR, CDR2 FQNEAQ (reference sequence).

The chain uses TRBV7-9 and TRBJ2-7, with 12 bases matching TRBD2. The sequencing sample was made of blood. The clonotype originates from a man between 18 and 35 years old with Graves' hyperthyroidism. This CDR3 reads CASSLRTSGILYEEQYF. Here the CDR3 DNA reads TGTGCCAGCAGCTTAAGGACTAGCGGGATCCTTTACGAAGAGCAGTACTTC.